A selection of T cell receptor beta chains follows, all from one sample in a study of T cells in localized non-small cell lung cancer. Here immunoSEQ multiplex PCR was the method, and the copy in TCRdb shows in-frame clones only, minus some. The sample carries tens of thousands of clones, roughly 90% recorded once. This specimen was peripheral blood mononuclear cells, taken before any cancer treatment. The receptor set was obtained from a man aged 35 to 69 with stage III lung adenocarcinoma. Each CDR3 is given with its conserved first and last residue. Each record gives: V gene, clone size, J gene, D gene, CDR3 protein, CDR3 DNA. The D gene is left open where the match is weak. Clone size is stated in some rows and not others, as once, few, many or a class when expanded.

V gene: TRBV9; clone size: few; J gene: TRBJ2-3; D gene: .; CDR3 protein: CASSVKPPAGPSTDTQYF; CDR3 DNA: TGTGCCAGCAGCGTAAAACCCCCCGCGGGGCCTAGCACAGATACGCAGTATTTT
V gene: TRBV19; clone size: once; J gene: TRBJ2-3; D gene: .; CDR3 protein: CASSNGGANTDTQYF; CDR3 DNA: TGTGCCAGTAGTAATGGGGGGGCCAACACAGATACGCAGTATTTT
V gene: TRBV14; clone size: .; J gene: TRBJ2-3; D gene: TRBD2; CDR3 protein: CASQAGGHTQYF; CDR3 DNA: TGTGCCAGCCAAGCGGGAGGACATACGCAGTATTTT
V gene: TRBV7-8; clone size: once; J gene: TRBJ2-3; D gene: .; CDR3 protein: CASSLAKGLGGTLRTDTQYF; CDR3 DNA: TGTGCCAGCAGCTTAGCAAAGGGGCTAGGGGGGACACTTCGGACAGATACGCAGTATTTT
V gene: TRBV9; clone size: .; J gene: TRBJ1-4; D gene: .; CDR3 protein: CASSVQEGEKLFF; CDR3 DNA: TGTGCCAGCAGCGTACAGGAGGGGGAAAAACTGTTTTTT
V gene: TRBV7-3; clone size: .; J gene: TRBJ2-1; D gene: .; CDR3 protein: CASSLDTLAVRNEQFF; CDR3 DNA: TGTGCCAGCAGCTTAGATACGTTAGCTGTTCGAAATGAGCAGTTCTTC
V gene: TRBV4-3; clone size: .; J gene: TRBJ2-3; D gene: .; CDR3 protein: CASSQDAGGFSDTQYF; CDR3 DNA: TGCGCCAGCAGCCAAGATGCCGGGGGATTTTCAGATACGCAGTATTTT
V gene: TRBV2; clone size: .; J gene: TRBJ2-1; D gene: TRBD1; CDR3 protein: CASSADRVGGNEQFF; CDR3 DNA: TGTGCCAGCAGTGCAGACAGGGTAGGGGGCAATGAGCAGTTCTTC
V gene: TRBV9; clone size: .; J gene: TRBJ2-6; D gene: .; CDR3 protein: CASSVGWANVLTF; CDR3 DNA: TGTGCCAGCAGCGTAGGGTGGGCCAACGTCCTGACTTTC
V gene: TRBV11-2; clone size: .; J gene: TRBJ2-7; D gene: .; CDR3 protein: CASSLVHSYSYEQYF; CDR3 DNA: TGTGCCAGCAGCTTAGTCCACTCGTACTCCTACGAGCAGTACTTC
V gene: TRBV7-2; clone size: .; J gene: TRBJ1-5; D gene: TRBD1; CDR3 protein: CASSLVPGQGANQPQHF; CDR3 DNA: TGTGCCAGCAGCCTAGTTCCGGGACAGGGGGCCAATCAGCCCCAGCATTTT
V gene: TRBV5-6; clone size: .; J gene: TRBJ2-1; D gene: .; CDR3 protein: CASSWQGTGQFF; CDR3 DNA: TGTGCCAGCAGCTGGCAGGGGACTGGGCAGTTCTTC
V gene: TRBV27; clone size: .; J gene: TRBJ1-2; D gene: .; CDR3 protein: CASSQSQGIYGYTF; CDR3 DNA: TGTGCCAGCAGTCAGTCACAGGGAATCTATGGCTACACCTTC
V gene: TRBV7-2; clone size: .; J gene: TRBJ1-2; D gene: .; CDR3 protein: CASSLEQGSYYGYTF; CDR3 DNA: TGTGCCAGCAGCTTAGAACAGGGATCGTACTATGGCTACACCTTC
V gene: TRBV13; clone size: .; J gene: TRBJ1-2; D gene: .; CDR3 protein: CASSLTPGNGYTF; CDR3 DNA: TGTGCCAGCAGCTTAACCCCAGGGAACGGCTACACCTTC
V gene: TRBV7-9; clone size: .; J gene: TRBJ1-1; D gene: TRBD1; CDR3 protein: CASSRADRGDTEAFF; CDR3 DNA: TGTGCCAGCAGCCGAGCGGACAGGGGGGACACTGAAGCTTTCTTT
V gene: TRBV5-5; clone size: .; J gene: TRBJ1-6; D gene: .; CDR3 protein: CASSLQQASSYNSPLHF; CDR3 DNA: TGTGCCAGCAGCTTACAACAGGCCAGCTCCTATAATTCACCCCTCCACTTT
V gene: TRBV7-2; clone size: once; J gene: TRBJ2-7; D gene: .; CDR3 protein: CASSLQPGRISYEQYF; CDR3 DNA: TGTGCCAGCAGCTTACAACCGGGACGGATCTCCTACGAGCAGTACTTC
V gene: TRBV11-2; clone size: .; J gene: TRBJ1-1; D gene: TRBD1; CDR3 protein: CASSLVSGTGGREAFF; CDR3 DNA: TGTGCCAGCAGCTTAGTAAGCGGGACAGGGGGCCGTGAAGCTTTCTTT
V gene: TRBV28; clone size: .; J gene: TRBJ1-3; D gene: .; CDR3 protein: CASSTPGLISGNTIYF; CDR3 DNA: TGTGCCAGCAGTACACCGGGACTCATCTCTGGAAACACCATATATTTT
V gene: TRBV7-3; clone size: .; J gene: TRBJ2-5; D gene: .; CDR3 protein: CASSPNGAGTRETQYF; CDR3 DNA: TGTGCCAGCAGCCCTAATGGGGCCGGGACACGGGAGACCCAGTACTTC
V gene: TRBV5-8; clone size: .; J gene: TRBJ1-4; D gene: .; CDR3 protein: CASSPKGRRPNEKLFF; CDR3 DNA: TGTGCCAGCAGCCCAAAAGGACGGAGACCAAATGAAAAACTGTTTTTT
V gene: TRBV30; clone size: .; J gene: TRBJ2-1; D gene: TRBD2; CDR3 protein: CAQGLAGTNEQFF; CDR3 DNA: TGTGCCCAGGGGCTAGCGGGGACCAATGAGCAGTTCTTC
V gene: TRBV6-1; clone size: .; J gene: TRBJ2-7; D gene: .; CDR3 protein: CASKRDLYEQYF; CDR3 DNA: TGTGCCAGCAAACGGGATCTCTACGAGCAGTACTTC
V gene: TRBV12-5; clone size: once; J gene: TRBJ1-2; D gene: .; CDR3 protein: CASGLRLGPANYGYTF; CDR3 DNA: TGTGCTAGTGGTTTGAGGTTGGGTCCCGCTAACTATGGCTACACCTTC
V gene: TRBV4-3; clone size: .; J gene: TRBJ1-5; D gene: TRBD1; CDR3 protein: CASSHATGVNQPQHF; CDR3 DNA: TGCGCCAGCAGCCATGCGACAGGGGTGAATCAGCCCCAGCATTTT
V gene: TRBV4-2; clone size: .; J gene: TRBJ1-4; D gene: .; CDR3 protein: CASSPFFDSSDEKLFF; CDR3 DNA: TGTGCCAGCAGCCCATTTTTCGACAGTTCGGATGAAAAACTGTTTTTT
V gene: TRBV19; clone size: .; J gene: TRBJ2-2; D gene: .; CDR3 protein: CASSPRQSNTGELFF; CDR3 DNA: TGTGCCAGTAGTCCCCGACAGTCGAACACCGGGGAGCTGTTTTTT
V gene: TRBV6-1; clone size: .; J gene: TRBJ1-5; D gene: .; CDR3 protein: CASSESSGDDFNQPQHF; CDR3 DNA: TGTGCCAGCAGTGAAAGTTCAGGGGACGATTTCAATCAGCCCCAGCATTTT
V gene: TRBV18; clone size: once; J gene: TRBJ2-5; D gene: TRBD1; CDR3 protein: CASSTTGGWGETQYF; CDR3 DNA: TGTGCCAGCTCAACAACAGGGGGCTGGGGAGAGACCCAGTACTTC
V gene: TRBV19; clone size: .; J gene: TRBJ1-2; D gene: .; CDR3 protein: CASSPDRDASPYTF; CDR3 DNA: TGTGCCAGTAGTCCCGACCGGGACGCGAGTCCATACACCTTC
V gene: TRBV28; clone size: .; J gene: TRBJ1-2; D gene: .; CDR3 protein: CASRLGPEYYGYTF; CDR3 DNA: TGTGCCAGCAGACTGGGACCGGAGTACTATGGCTACACCTTC
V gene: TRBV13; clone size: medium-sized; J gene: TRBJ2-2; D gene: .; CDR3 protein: CASSLGLAGELFF; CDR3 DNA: TGTGCCAGCAGCTTAGGACTAGCCGGGGAGCTGTTTTTT
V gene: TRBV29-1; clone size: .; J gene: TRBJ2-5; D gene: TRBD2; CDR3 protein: CTGRAGETQYF; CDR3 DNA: TGCACCGGGAGGGCAGGAGAGACCCAGTACTTC
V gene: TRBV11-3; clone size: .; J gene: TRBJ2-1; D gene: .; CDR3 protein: CASSKPPGYEQFF; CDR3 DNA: TGTGCCAGCAGCAAACCCCCGGGGTATGAGCAGTTCTTC
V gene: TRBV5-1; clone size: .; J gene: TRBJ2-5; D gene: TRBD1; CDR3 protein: CASSQDRVAETQYF; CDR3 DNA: TGCGCCAGCAGCCAGGACAGGGTGGCGGAGACCCAGTACTTC
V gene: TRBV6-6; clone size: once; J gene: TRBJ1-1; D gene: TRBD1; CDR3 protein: CASSRDRGETEAFF; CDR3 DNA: TGTGCCAGCAGCAGGGACAGGGGAGAGACTGAAGCTTTCTTT
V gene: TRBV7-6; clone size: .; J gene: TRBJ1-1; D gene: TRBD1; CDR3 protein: CASSSTDRADTEAFF; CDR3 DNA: TGTGCCAGCAGCTCAACCGACAGGGCAGACACTGAAGCTTTCTTT
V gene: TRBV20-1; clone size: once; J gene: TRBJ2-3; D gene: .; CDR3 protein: CSARGTDTQYF; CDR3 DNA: TGCAGTGCTAGGGGCACAGATACGCAGTATTTT
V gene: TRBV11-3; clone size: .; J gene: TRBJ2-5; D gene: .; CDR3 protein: CASSLGAETQYF; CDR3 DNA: TGTGCCAGCAGCTTAGGGGCAGAGACCCAGTACTTC
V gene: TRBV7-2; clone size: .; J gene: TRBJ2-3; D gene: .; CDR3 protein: CASSLRVSPDTQYF; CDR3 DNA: TGTGCCAGCAGCTTAAGAGTTTCGCCAGATACGCAGTATTTT
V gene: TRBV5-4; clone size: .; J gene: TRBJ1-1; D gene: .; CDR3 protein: CASSRPGGPEAFF; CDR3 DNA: TGTGCCAGCAGCCGTCCCGGGGGGCCTGAAGCTTTCTTT
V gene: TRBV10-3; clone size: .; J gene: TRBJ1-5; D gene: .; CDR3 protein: CAIGPYNQPQHF; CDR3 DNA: TGTGCCATCGGACCGTACAATCAGCCCCAGCATTTT
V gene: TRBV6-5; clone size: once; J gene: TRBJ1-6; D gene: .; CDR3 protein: CASYRGTNSPLHF; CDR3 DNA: TGTGCCAGCTATCGGGGGACCAATTCACCCCTCCACTTT
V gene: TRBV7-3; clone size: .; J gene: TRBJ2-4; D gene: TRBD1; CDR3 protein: CASSKTGGVKNIQYF; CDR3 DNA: TGTGCCAGCAGCAAGACAGGGGGAGTCAAAAACATTCAGTACTTC
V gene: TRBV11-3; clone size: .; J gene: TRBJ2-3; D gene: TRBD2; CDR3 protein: CASSARTSGTSNTQYF; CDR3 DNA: TGTGCCAGCAGCGCGAGGACTAGCGGCACTAGTAATACGCAGTATTTT
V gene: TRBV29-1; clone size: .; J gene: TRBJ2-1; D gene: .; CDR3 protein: CSVPGPRNEQFF; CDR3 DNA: TGCAGCGTTCCGGGACCTCGCAATGAGCAGTTCTTC
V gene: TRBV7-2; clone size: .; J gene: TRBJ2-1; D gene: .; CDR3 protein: CASTTGGLPYNEQFF; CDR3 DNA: TGTGCCAGCACCACCGGCGGGCTACCCTACAATGAGCAGTTCTTC
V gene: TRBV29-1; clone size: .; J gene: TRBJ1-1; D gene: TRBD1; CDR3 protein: CSAGSRGHTEAFF; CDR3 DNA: TGCAGCGCCGGAAGCAGGGGGCACACTGAAGCTTTCTTT
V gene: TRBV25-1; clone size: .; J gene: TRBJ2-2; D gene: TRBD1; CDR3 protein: CASNRDREAGKLFF; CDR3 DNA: TGTGCCAGCAACCGGGACAGGGAGGCCGGGAAGCTGTTTTTT
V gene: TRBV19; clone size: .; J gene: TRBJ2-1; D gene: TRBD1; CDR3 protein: CASSIGGQGANEQFF; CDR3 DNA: TGTGCCAGTAGTATAGGGGGACAGGGGGCCAATGAGCAGTTCTTC
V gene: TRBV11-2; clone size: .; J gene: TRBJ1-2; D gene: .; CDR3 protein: CASSSRVQFMGPVNYGYTF; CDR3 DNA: TGTGCCAGCAGCTCCCGGGTTCAGTTTATGGGACCGGTTAACTATGGCTACACCTTC
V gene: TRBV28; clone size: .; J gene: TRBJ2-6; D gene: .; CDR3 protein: CASSWGGVPTLTF; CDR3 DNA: TGTGCCAGCAGTTGGGGTGGGGTTCCCACTCTGACTTTC
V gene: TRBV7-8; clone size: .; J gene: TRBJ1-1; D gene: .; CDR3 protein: CASSLALNTEAFF; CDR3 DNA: TGTGCCAGCAGCTTAGCGTTGAACACTGAAGCTTTCTTT
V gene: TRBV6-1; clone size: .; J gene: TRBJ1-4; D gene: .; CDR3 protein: CASSEAGGGYEKLFF; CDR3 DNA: TGTGCCAGCAGTGAAGCGGGGGGAGGTTATGAAAAACTGTTTTTT